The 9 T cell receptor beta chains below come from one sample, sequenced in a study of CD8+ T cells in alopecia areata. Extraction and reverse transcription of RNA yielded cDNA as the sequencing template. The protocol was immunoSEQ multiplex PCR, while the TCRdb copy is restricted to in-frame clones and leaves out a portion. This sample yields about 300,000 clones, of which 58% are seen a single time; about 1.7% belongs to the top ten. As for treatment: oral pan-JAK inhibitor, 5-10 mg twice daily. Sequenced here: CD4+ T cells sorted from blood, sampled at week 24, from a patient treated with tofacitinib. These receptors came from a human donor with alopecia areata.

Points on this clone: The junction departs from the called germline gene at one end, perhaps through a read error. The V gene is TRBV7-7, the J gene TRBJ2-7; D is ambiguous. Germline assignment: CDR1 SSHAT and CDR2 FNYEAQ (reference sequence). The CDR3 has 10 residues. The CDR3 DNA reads TGTGCTAGCAAGGTCTACGAGCAGTACTTC. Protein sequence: CASKVYEQYF.

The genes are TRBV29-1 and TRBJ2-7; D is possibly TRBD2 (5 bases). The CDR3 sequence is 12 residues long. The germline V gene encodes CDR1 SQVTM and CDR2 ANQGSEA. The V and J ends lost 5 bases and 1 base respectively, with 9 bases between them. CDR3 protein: CSVTRGSYEQYF. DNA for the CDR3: TGCAGCGTTACCCGGGGTTCCTACGAGCAGTACTTC.

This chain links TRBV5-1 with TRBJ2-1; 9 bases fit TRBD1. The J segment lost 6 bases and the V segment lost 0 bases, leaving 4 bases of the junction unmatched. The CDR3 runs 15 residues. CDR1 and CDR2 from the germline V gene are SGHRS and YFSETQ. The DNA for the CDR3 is TGCGCCAGCAGCTTGGATCCGGGACAGGGCAATGAGCAGTTCTTC. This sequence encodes CASSLDPGQGNEQFF.

In nucleotides, the CDR3 is TGCGCCAGCAGTCAGGGTCTAGCGACGACCGGGGAGCTGTTTTTT. Its protein is CASSQGLATTGELFF. The gene calls are TRBV23-1 and TRBJ2-2, with D perhaps TRBD2 (6 bases). TRBV23-1 is an ORF for which the function is uncertain. V lost 3 bases, J lost 5 bases, and 13 bases lay in between. CDR3 length: 15 amino acids.

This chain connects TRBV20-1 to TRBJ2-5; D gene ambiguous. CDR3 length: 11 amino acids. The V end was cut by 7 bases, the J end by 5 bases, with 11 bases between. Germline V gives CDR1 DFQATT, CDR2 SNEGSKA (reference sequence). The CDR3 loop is CSGLFGETQYF. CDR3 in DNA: TGCAGTGGGCTATTTGGGGAGACCCAGTACTTC.

The CDR3 sequence is CASSLVLETQYF. The CDR3 DNA reads TGTGCCAGCAGCTTAGTTTTGGAGACCCAGTACTTC. The chain uses TRBV7-2 and TRBJ2-5, with unresolved D. Trimming removed 1 base from V and 5 bases from J, with 5 bases in between. In germline, CDR1 is SGHTA, CDR2 FQGNSA. This CDR3 region has 12 residues.

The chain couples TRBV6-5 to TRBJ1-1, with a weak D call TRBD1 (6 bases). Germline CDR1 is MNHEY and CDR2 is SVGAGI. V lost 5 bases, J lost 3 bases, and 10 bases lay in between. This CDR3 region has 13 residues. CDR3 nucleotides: TGTGCCAGCAGTAGGGGGACGGACACTGAAGCTTTCTTT. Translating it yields CASSRGTDTEAFF.

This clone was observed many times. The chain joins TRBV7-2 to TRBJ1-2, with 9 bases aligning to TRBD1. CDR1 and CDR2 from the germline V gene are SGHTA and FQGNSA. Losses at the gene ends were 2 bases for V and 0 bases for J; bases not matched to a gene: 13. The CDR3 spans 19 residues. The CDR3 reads CASSLSPGTGWGANYGYTF. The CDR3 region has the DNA TGTGCCAGCAGCTTATCCCCCGGGACAGGGTGGGGTGCTAACTATGGCTACACCTTC.

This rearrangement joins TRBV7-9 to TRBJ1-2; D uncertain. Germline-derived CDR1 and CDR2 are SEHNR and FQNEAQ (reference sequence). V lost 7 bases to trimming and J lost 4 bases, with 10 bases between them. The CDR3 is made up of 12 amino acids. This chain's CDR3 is CASTPGGYGYTF. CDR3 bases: TGTGCCAGCACCCCAGGTGGCTATGGCTACACCTTC.